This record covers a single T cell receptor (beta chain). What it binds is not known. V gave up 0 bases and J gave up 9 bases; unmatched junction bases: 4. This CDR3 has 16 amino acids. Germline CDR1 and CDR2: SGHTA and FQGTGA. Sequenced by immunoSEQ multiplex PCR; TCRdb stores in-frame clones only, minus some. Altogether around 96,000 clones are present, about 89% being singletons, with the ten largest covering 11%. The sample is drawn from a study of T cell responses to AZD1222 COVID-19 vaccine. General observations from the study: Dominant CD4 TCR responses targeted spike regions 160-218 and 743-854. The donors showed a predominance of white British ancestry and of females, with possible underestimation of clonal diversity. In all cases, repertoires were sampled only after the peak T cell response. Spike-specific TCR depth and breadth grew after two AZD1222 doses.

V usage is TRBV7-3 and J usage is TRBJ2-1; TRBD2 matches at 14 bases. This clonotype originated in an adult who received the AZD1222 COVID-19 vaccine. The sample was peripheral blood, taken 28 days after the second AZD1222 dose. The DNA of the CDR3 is TGTGCCAGCAGCTTAACACCGGGACTAGCGGGAGTTGAGCAGTTCTTC. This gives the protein CASSLTPGLAGVEQFF. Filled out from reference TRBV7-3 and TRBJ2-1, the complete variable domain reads GAGVSQTPSNKVTEKGKYVELRCDPISGHTALYWYRQSLGQGPEFLIYFQGTGAADDSGLPNDRFFAVRPEGSVSTLKIQRTERGDSAVYLCASSLTPGLAGVEQFFGPGTRLTVL.